A single sample gave rise to the 25 T cell receptor beta chains below, sequenced in a study of Graves' ophthalmopathy and Graves' hyperthyroidism. Amplified material comprised TCR beta CDR3 regions derived from RNA transcripts. Following a first-round RT-PCR that used HTBI primers, a second-round multiplex PCR was carried out. Each CDR3 protein gets one entry after TCRdb re-called the multiplex PCR reads with MiXCR. This table has over a million distinct CDR3 sequences, about two fifths appearing once. Material: peripheral blood or thyroid tissue (not recorded which). The receptors were sampled from an adult man with Graves' hyperthyroidism.

The chain combines TRBV2 with TRBJ2-5, with 9 bases aligning to TRBD2. CDR3 size: 17 residues. V lost 8 bases and J lost 3; bases outside the gene matches: 16. CDR1 and CDR2 (germline): SNHLY, FYNNEI. CDR3 in DNA: TGTGCCAGCTCCCCCCAGCGCGGAGCGGGGGGCGAAGAGACCCAGTACTTC. Translation: CASSPQRGAGGEETQYF.

A remark on this clonotype: No conserved phenylalanine or tryptophan is present at the end of the CDR3, so a read error is the likely explanation. The DNA is omitted, as the CDR3 cannot be located on it reliably, and the CDR3 follows TCRdb's listing. V gene TRBV7-6 combines with J gene TRBJ2-2; TRBD2 is the table's D call and was not checked against the DNA. 9 amino acids form the CDR3, both terminal residues included. From germline, CDR1 is SGHVS and CDR2 FNYEAQ. This chain's CDR3 is CASSMTSGV.

This clonotype was seen only once. The chain carries TRBV7-2 and TRBJ1-5; D perhaps matches TRBD1 (6 bases). Trimming took 3 bases from V and 1 from J, leaving 10 bases between them. The CDR3 loop spans 15 amino acids. CDR1 is SGHTA and CDR2 is FQGNSA in the germline V gene. The chain's CDR3 is CASSFGGTSNQPQHF. The CDR3 DNA sequence: TGTGCCAGCAGCTTTGGGGGCACGAGCAATCAGCCCCAGCATTTT.

Ten or more counts support this clonotype. The V and J genes are TRBV11-1 and TRBJ2-7, with 13 bases fitting TRBD2. Per germline, CDR1 SGHAT and CDR2 FQDESV (reference sequence). The CDR3 is 13 residues long. The junction had 4 bases not matched to a gene; V was cut back by 7 bases and J by 7 bases. The CDR3 DNA reads TGTGCCAGCACCCGGACTAGCGGGAGTGAGCAGTACTTC. Translation gives CASTRTSGSEQYF. The entire variable domain, with the rest obtained from reference TRBV11-1 and TRBJ2-7, is as follows: EAEVAQSPRYKITEKSQAVAFWCDPISGHATLYWYRQILGQGPELLVQFQDESVVDDSQLPKDRFSAERLKGVDSTLKIQPAELGDSAMYLCASTRTSGSEQYFGPGTRLTVT.

This sequence joins TRBV9 and TRBJ2-2; D is undetermined. Germline CDR1 and CDR2: SGDLS and YYNGEE. Trimming shortened V by 4 bases and J by 9 bases, and 22 bases separated the two germline ends. The CDR3 has 16 amino acids. The CDR3 reads CASSSIFGPRTRELFF. The DNA for the CDR3 is TGTGCCAGCAGCTCCATTTTCGGGCCCAGAACCCGGGAGCTGTTTTTT.

The DNA for the CDR3 is TGTGCCACCAGCAGTGAAGCTAGGGAAGTATGGGGGACTGAAGCTTTCTTT. This encodes CATSSEAREVWGTEAFF. The V call is TRBV15, the J call TRBJ1-1; D is perhaps TRBD1 (5 bases). This CDR3 comprises 17 residues. The V and J ends lost 3 bases and 5 bases respectively, with 22 bases between them. The V gene's germline CDR1 is LNHNV and CDR2 YYDKDF (reference sequence).

Ten or more counts support this clonotype. The chain carries TRBV30 and TRBJ2-5; tentative D call: TRBD2 (5 bases). Germline CDR1 and CDR2: GTSNPN and SVGIG (reference sequence). The CDR3 runs 12 residues. V was shortened by 8 bases and J by 3 bases, with 13 bases between the two germline ends. CDR3 coding DNA: TGTGCCGTAAAACGGGGTAAAGAGACCCAGTACTTC. Its protein product is CAVKRGKETQYF.

This clonotype was counted between two and nine times. The J gene is TRBJ2-2, the V gene TRBV4-1, with TRBD2 identical over 13 bases. The CDR3 loop spans 16 amino acids. Germline CDR1 and CDR2: MGHRA and YSYEKL. Germline trimming cut 4 bases from V and 7 bases from J; bases unmatched to any gene: 6. In nucleotides, the CDR3 is TGCGCCAGCAGCCCCCCGGGACTAGCGGGACTCGGGGAGCTGTTTTTT. Translation gives CASSPPGLAGLGELFF.

This clonotype was seen just once. The CDR3 nucleotides are TGCAGAACGGGTGCTTTAGGCACTGAAGCTTTCTTT. It yields the protein CRTGALGTEAFF. The chain joins TRBV29-1 to TRBJ1-1; D remains ambiguous. Germline CDR1 SQVTM, CDR2 ANQGSEA. CDR3 size: 12 residues.

This clonotype has only a few counts. The chain couples TRBV11-2 to TRBJ2-7; 9 bases agree with TRBD1. Losses at the gene ends were 6 bases for V and 5 bases for J; bases not matched to a gene: 5. CDR1 SGHAT and CDR2 FQNNGV come from the germline V gene. The CDR3 consists of 13 residues. The CDR3 DNA sequence: TGTGCCAGCAGGCCTACAGGGGGCAACGAGCAGTACTTC. It encodes CASRPTGGNEQYF. The complete variable domain, with remaining parts taken from reference TRBV11-2 and TRBJ2-7, reads EAGVAQSPRYKIIEKRQSVAFWCNPISGHATLYWYQQILGQGPKLLIQFQNNGVVDDSQLPKDRFSAERLKGVDSTLKIQPAKLEDSAVYLCASRPTGGNEQYFGPGTRLTVT.

This clonotype occurred a few times. This rearrangement joins TRBV19 to TRBJ2-7; 8 nucleotides align to TRBD1. Trimming took 0 bases from V and 2 from J; bases not matched to a gene: 9. The germline CDR1 and CDR2 sequences are LNHDA and SQIVND (reference sequence). The CDR3 extends over 17 amino acids. The DNA for the CDR3 is TGTGCCAGTAGTATAGACCATCCGGGCAGGGGGCCCTACGAGCAGTACTTC. Translation: CASSIDHPGRGPYEQYF.

This clonotype was picked up one time. It is likely a read error, because the conserved phenylalanine at the end of the CDR3 is missing. This chain uses TRBV19 with TRBJ1-1, with D perhaps matching TRBD1 (6 bases). The CDR3 is 12 residues long. The ends were cut back, 11 bases at V and 8 bases at J, with 18 bases in the middle. The V gene's germline CDR1 is LNHDA and CDR2 SQIVND (reference sequence). The CDR3 DNA sequence: TGTGCCTCGTCCGTGGGGGGGCCCGAAGCTTTCCTT. It translates to CASSVGGPEAFL.

This clonotype was seen a few times. The chain has TRBV30 and TRBJ2-7; D may be TRBD1 (5 bases). The CDR3 totals 12 residues. Germline V CDR1 and CDR2: GTSNPN, SVGIG (reference sequence). The V end was cut by 4 bases, the J end by 1 base, with 8 bases between. The CDR3 DNA is TGTGCCTGGATGCAGGGTTCCTACGAGCAGTACTTC. Amino acids: CAWMQGSYEQYF.

This clonotype was counted a few times. The V gene is TRBV18, the J gene TRBJ1-5; unclear D gene. This CDR3 comprises 14 residues. Germline V gene sequence: CDR1 KGHSH, CDR2 LQKENI. Trimming removed 1 base at V and 5 bases at J, with 9 bases between. The CDR3 coding sequence is TGTGCCAGCTCACCACTGCCGGCAGATCAGCCCCAGCATTTT. This gives the protein CASSPLPADQPQHF.

This clonotype was observed at least ten times. This chain joins TRBV20-1 and TRBJ1-2; a weak D match, TRBD1 (5 bases). The V gene lost 0 bases and the J gene lost 4 bases, with 9 bases spanning the gap. Germline CDR1 and CDR2: DFQATT and SNEGSKA (reference sequence). This CDR3 contains 13 residues. Written as DNA, the CDR3 is TGCAGTGCTAGAGATAAGGGGTTCTATGGCTACACCTTC. Protein: CSARDKGFYGYTF.

In this sample, this clonotype turned up a few times. The chain uses TRBV4-3 and TRBJ2-5, with 9 bases fitting TRBD2. CDR3 length equals 16 residues. V gave up 4 bases and J gave up 2 bases; unmatched junction bases: 8. Germline lookup yields CDR1 LGHNA and CDR2 YSLEER. The CDR3 loop reads CASSRSTSGVQETQYF. CDR3 sequence (DNA): TGCGCCAGCAGCCGCTCGACTAGCGGAGTACAAGAGACCCAGTACTTC.

This clonotype came up a few times. The V call is TRBV7-9, the J call TRBJ1-1; the D gene is possibly TRBD1 (5 bases). The CDR3 loop spans 18 amino acids. The V gene lost 3 bases and the J gene lost 0 bases, with 20 bases spanning the gap. Germline V gene lookup returns CDR1 SEHNR and CDR2 FQNEAQ (reference sequence). CDR3: CASSFVVSGGGMNTEAFF. CDR3 DNA: TGTGCCAGCAGCTTTGTAGTGTCCGGGGGTGGGATGAACACTGAAGCTTTCTTT.

V is TRBV7-8 and J is TRBJ2-7; the D gene is possibly TRBD1 (6 bases). CDR1 is SGHVS, CDR2 FQNEAQ, per germline. This CDR3 comprises 17 residues. V was clipped by 0 bases and J by 7 bases, with 22 bases between them. The CDR3 here is CASSLAYLRGYYLEQYF. CDR3 in DNA: TGTGCCAGCAGCTTAGCGTATTTGAGGGGGTACTATCTTGAGCAGTACTTC.

There are many counts of this clonotype. The chain uses TRBV5-5 and TRBJ1-5; 7 bases are a match to TRBD1. The junction had 5 bases not matched to a gene; V was cut back by 4 bases and J by 4 bases. This CDR3 comprises 14 residues. Germline-derived CDR1 and CDR2 are SGHKS and YYEKEE (reference sequence). CDR3 sequence reads: CASSVGTANQPQHF. The CDR3, as DNA: TGTGCCAGCAGCGTTGGGACAGCAAATCAGCCCCAGCATTTT.

This clonotype has a count of ten or more. The chain has TRBV29-1 and TRBJ2-5, with D perhaps matching TRBD1 (6 bases). Per germline, CDR1 SQVTM and CDR2 ANQGSEA. The CDR3 length is 13 residues. V was pared by 8 bases and J by 1 base, with 14 bases between. The CDR3 protein is CSLRGTTQETQYF. The CDR3 DNA follows: TGCAGCTTGAGGGGGACAACCCAAGAGACCCAGTACTTC. The full variable domain, in which reference TRBV29-1 and TRBJ2-5 provide the parts outside the CDR3, is SAVISQKPSRDICQRGTSLTIQCQVDSQVTMMFWYRQQPGQSLTLIATANQGSEATYESGFVIDKFPISRPNLTFSTLTVSNMSPEDSSIYLCSLRGTTQETQYFGPGTRLLVL.

V and J are TRBV5-4 and TRBJ1-1; D gene ambiguous. Germline V gene lookup returns CDR1 SGHNT and CDR2 YYREEE (reference sequence). With 4 bases removed from V and 11 bases from J, the gap between germline ends came to 12 bases. The CDR3 extends over 11 amino acids. The CDR3 spells CASSKSPGAFF. In nucleotides, the CDR3 is TGTGCCAGCAGCAAGTCCCCGGGGGCTTTCTTT.

V gene TRBV2 combines with J gene TRBJ1-2, with 7 bases aligning to TRBD1. CDR3 length: 12 residues. The junction had 4 bases not matched to a gene; V was cut back by 8 bases and J by 4 bases. CDR1 and CDR2 (germline): SNHLY, FYNNEI. CDR3 bases: TGTGCCAGCGGAGGGACAGTCTATGGCTACACCTTC. Protein: CASGGTVYGYTF.

This clonotype was recorded at least ten times. V and J are TRBV7-2 and TRBJ2-5; 9 bases agree with TRBD2. Germline V lookup: CDR1 SGHTA, CDR2 FQGNSA. V shed 5 bases, J shed 2 bases, and the junction held 6 bases outside the gene matches. The CDR3 is made up of 15 amino acids. The DNA for the CDR3 is TGTGCCAGCAGCCCGGCGGGAGGGGGACAAGAGACCCAGTACTTC. Translation: CASSPAGGGQETQYF.

This clonotype was found many times. The chain employs TRBV5-1 and TRBJ1-3; TRBD1 matches at 9 bases. The CDR3 contains 16 residues. Trimming at V came to 4 bases and at J to 3 bases, leaving 8 bases not matched to a gene. Per germline, CDR1 SGHRS and CDR2 YFSETQ. The CDR3 spells CASSTGQGSNGNTIYF. The CDR3 bases are TGCGCCAGCAGCACGGGACAGGGTTCCAATGGAAACACCATATATTTT.

This chain joins TRBV19 and TRBJ2-7; no clear D. The CDR3 spans 13 residues. V dropped 2 bases and J dropped 0 bases, with 5 bases sitting between them. Germline loops: CDR1 LNHDA, CDR2 SQIVND (reference sequence). CDR3 residues: CASSIKHSYEQYF. CDR3 DNA: TGTGCCAGTAGTATAAAACACTCCTACGAGCAGTACTTC.